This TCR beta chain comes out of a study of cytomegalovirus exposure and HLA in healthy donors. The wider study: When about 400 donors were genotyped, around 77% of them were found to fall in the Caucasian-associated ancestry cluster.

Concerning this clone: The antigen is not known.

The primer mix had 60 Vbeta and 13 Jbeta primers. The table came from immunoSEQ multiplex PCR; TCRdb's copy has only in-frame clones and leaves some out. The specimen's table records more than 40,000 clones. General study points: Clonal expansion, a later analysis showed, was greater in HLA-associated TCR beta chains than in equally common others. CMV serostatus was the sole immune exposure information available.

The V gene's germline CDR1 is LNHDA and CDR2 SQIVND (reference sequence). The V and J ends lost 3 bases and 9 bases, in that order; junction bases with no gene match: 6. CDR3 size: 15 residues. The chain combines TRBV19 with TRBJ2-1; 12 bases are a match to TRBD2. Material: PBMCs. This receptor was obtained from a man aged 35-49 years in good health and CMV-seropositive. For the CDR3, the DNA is TGTGCCAGTAGTATTGTTCGGACTAGCGGGACTGAGCAGTTCTTC. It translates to CASSIVRTSGTEQFF.